The clone carrying this T cell receptor beta chain appeared a few times. This specimen comes from a study of early T cells in non-severe SARS-CoV-2 infection. Study information: Whole-blood bulk RNA, unsorted, was sequenced, and chains were unpaired.

The germline gives CDR1 SGHAT, CDR2 FQNNGV. The V end was cut by 3 bases, the J end by 1 base, with 12 bases between. The CDR3 spans 16 residues. Each CDR3 protein is one row after TCRdb ran MiXCR on the 5' RACE reads. The sample contains tens of thousands of distinct CDR3 sequences, about 6% of which appear only once. V is TRBV11-2 and J is TRBJ2-2; tentatively, D is TRBD2 (6 bases). Material: whole blood, obtained at baseline. The clonotype was recovered from an adult who was a healthcare worker with PCR-confirmed SARS-CoV-2 infection or an uninfected control (not recorded which). The CDR3 coding sequence is TGTGCCAGCAGCTTGTCGGCTAGCGTGAACACCGGGGAGCTGTTTTTT. The encoded protein is CASSLSASVNTGELFF.